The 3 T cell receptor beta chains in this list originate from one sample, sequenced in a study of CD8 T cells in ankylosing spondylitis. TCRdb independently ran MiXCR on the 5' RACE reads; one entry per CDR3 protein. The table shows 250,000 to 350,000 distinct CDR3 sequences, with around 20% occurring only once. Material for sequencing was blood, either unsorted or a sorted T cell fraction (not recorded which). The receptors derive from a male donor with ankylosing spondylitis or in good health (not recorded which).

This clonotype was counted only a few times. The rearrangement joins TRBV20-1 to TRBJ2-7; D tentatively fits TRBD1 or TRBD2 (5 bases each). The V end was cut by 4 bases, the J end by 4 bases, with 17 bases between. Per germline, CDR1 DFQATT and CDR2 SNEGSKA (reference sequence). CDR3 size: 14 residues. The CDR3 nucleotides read TGCAGTGCTACCAGAAGGGGAGTGGGATACGAGCAGTACGTC. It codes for CSATRRGVGYEQYV.

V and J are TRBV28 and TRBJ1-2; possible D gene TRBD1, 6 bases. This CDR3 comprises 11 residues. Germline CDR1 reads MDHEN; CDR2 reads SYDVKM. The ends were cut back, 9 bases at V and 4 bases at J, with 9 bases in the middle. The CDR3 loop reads CASTGIYGYTF. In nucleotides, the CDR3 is TGTGCCAGTACAGGGATCTATGGCTACACCTTC.

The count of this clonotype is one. In DNA form, the CDR3 reads TGTGCCAGCAGTTACTCCGGGCTAGCGGGGAGCACAGATACGCAGTATTTT. Residues: CASSYSGLAGSTDTQYF. The chain links TRBV6-5 to TRBJ2-3; 9 bases agree with TRBD2. The V and J ends lost 0 bases and 0 bases, in that order; junction bases with no gene match: 4. CDR3 length equals 17 residues. The germline CDR1 and CDR2 sequences are MNHEY and SVGAGI.